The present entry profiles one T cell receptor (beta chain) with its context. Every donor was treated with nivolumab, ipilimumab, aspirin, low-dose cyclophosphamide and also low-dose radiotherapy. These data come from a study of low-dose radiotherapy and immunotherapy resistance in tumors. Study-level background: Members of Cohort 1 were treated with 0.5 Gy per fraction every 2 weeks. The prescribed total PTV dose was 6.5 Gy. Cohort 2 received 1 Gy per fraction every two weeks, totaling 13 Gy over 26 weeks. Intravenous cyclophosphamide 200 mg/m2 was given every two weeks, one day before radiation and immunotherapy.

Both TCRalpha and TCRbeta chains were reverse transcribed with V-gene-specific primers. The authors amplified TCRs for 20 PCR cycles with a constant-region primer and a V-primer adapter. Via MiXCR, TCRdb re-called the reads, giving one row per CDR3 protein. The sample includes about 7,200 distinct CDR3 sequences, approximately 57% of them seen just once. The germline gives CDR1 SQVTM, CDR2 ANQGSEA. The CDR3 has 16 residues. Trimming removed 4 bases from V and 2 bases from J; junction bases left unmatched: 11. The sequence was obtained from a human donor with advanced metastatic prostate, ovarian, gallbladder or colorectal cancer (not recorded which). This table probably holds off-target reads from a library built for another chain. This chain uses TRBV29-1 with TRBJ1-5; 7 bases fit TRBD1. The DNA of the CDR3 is TGCAGCGTTGGGGTACAGGGGACTATGGGCAATCAGCCCCAGCATTTT. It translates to CSVGVQGTMGNQPQHF.